The 21 T cell receptor beta chains in this list originate from one sample, sequenced in a study of cytomegalovirus exposure and HLA in healthy donors. Vbeta (60) and Jbeta (13) primers were used in the PCR. Assay: immunoSEQ multiplex PCR; the TCRdb copy retains only in-frame clones and omits some. The sample data list about 160,000 clones. The sequenced material came from PBMCs. Source of these receptors: a man in his thirties or forties in good health and CMV-seronegative.

The rearrangement links TRBV5-1 to TRBJ1-1; 7 nucleotides align to TRBD1. The CDR3 is 15 amino acids. CDR1 is SGHRS and CDR2 is YFSETQ in the germline V gene. After removal of 2 bases from V and 1 base from J, the junction contained 5 bases not matched to a gene. CDR3 residues: CASSFLTGTNTEAFF. CDR3 bases: TGCGCCAGCAGCTTCTTGACAGGGACGAACACTGAAGCTTTCTTT. Looking up the rest from reference TRBV5-1 and TRBJ1-1 gives the full variable domain: KAGVTQTPRYLIKTRGQQVTLSCSPISGHRSVSWYQQTPGQGLQFLFEYFSETQRNKGNFPGRFSGRQFSNSRSEMNVSTLELGDSALYLCASSFLTGTNTEAFFGQGTRLTVV.

The V call is TRBV2, the J call TRBJ2-2, with D perhaps matching TRBD1 (6 bases). Germline CDR1 is SNHLY and CDR2 is FYNNEI. With 5 bases removed from V and 1 base from J, the gap between germline ends came to 11 bases. CDR3 size: 15 residues. As DNA, the CDR3 is TGTGCCAGCAGTCACTTGGACAGGAACACCGGGGAGCTGTTTTTT. Protein product: CASSHLDRNTGELFF. The full variable domain, its missing parts supplied by reference TRBV2 and TRBJ2-2, is EPEVTQTPSHQVTQMGQEVILRCVPISNHLYFYWYRQILGQKVEFLVSFYNNEISEKSEIFDDQFSVERPDGSNFTLKIRSTKLEDSAMYFCASSHLDRNTGELFFGEGSRLTVL.

The V gene is TRBV6-5, the J gene TRBJ1-2; TRBD1 aligns across 9 bases. The V and J ends lost 2 bases and 1 base, in that order; junction bases with no gene match: 5. The CDR3 consists of 16 residues. Looked up from germline, CDR1 is MNHEY and CDR2 is SVGAGI. Here the CDR3 DNA reads TGTGCCAGCAGTTACAGCGGACAGGGGATTAACTATGGCTACACCTTC. This gives the protein CASSYSGQGINYGYTF.

V usage is TRBV6-1 and J usage is TRBJ2-5, with 9 bases identical to TRBD2. In germline, CDR1 is MNHNS, CDR2 SASEGT. V lost 1 base and J lost 4; bases outside the gene matches: 4. The CDR3 has 15 amino acids. CDR3 bases: TGTGCCAGCAGTGAAGGGGCGGGGGGGGCAGAGACCCAGTACTTC. Residues: CASSEGAGGAETQYF.

The chain uses TRBV19 and TRBJ2-6; 7 positions match TRBD1. The length of the CDR3 is 18 residues. V shed 6 bases and J 4 bases; nucleotides not matched to a gene: 15. CDR1 is LNHDA, CDR2 SQIVND, per germline (reference sequence). The CDR3 reads CASSFALQGVRGANVLTF. The CDR3 bases are TGTGCCAGTAGCTTCGCCCTGCAGGGGGTTAGGGGGGCCAACGTCCTGACTTTC.

This chain uses TRBV7-2 with TRBJ1-1; D not resolved. V was shortened by 1 base and J by 2 bases, with 8 bases between the two germline ends. The CDR3 has 14 amino acids. CDR1 SGHTA and CDR2 FQGNSA come from the germline V gene. Here the CDR3 DNA reads TGTGCCAGCAGCTTAGTAGCCAGCAACACTGAAGCTTTCTTT. Its protein product is CASSLVASNTEAFF.

The genes are TRBV7-6 and TRBJ2-7, with D possibly TRBD2 on 5 matching bases. The CDR3 is 13 residues long. Deletions cut 5 bases from V and 10 bases from J, with 18 bases between. Per the germline V gene, CDR1 is SGHVS and CDR2 is FNYEAQ. CDR3: CASSPSTQTGQYF. For the CDR3, the DNA is TGTGCCAGCAGCCCGTCCACTCAAACGGGACAGTACTTC.

The J gene is TRBJ2-3, the V gene TRBV19; TRBD2 agrees at 10 bases. CDR1 and CDR2 (germline): LNHDA, SQIVND (reference sequence). CDR3 length equals 15 residues. Trimming removed 8 bases from V and 2 bases from J; junction bases left unmatched: 7. The CDR3 region is CASAKLAGSTDTQYF. The CDR3, as DNA: TGTGCCAGTGCAAAACTAGCGGGGTCCACAGATACGCAGTATTTT.

The CDR3 nucleotides are TGTGCCAGCAGTCCCGGACTAGCGGGAGCATCTCAGTACTTC. This codes for CASSPGLAGASQYF. The genes are TRBV27 and TRBJ2-7, with 13 bases identical to TRBD2. Trimming took 5 bases from V and 10 from J; bases not matched to a gene: 8. The CDR3 covers 14 residues. Germline V lookup: CDR1 MNHEY, CDR2 SMNVEV (reference sequence).

The chain uses TRBV6-5 and TRBJ2-7; D might be TRBD1 (6 bases). V dropped 4 bases and J dropped 2 bases, with 12 bases sitting between them. Germline values: CDR1 MNHEY, CDR2 SVGAGI. The CDR3 totals 14 residues. CDR3 loop: CASSLRDTTYEQYF. Written as DNA, the CDR3 is TGTGCCAGCAGTTTACGGGACACAACCTACGAGCAGTACTTC.

The chain uses TRBV7-2 and TRBJ2-2; 13 bases are shared with TRBD2. Germline V lookup: CDR1 SGHTA, CDR2 FQGNSA. This CDR3 spans 19 amino acids. V shed 2 bases and J 6 bases; nucleotides not matched to a gene: 12. DNA for the CDR3: TGTGCCAGCAGCTTATTGGGACTAGCGGGGCCAGGGTCCCCCGGGGAGCTGTTTTTT. It yields the protein CASSLLGLAGPGSPGELFF.

The chain carries TRBV6-5 and TRBJ2-2, with a weak D call TRBD2 (5 bases). V gave up 2 bases and J gave up 5 bases, with 12 bases separating them. The CDR3 sequence is 15 residues long. The germline gives CDR1 MNHEY, CDR2 SVGAGI. The CDR3 DNA reads as TGTGCCAGCAGTTACGGGAGTCTTGGGACCGGGGAGCTGTTTTTT. Protein: CASSYGSLGTGELFF.

V usage is TRBV30 and J usage is TRBJ2-3, with TRBD2 matching over 12 bases. Germline V gives CDR1 GTSNPN, CDR2 SVGIG (reference sequence). This CDR3 comprises 18 residues. Trimming cost V 3 bases and J 8 bases; bases outside gene matches: 18. CDR3 nucleotides: TGTGCCTGGAGCCTCAGCCGGGCTAGCGGGAGGGCCGCTAGTACGCAGTATTTT. It yields the protein CAWSLSRASGRAASTQYF.

V usage is TRBV7-7 and J usage is TRBJ2-2; D unresolved. V was cut by 4 bases and J by 6 bases, with 6 bases left in between. Per the germline V gene, CDR1 is SSHAT and CDR2 is FNYEAQ (reference sequence). The CDR3 is made up of 12 amino acids. CDR3 sequence reads: CASSSPAGELFF. The CDR3 DNA reads as TGTGCCAGCAGCTCCCCGGCCGGGGAGCTGTTTTTT.

The CDR3 DNA reads TGTGCCAGCAGCTCCTCCACAGCGGAACCTACAGATACGCAGTATTTT. Its translation: CASSSSTAEPTDTQYF. The chain joins TRBV7-9 to TRBJ2-3, with a possible D match to TRBD2 (5 bases). This CDR3 contains 16 residues. Trimming cost V 4 bases and J 3 bases, with 17 bases left between them. Germline V gene data show CDR1 as SEHNR and CDR2 as FQNEAQ (reference sequence).

The chain combines TRBV5-1 with TRBJ1-2, with D possibly matching TRBD1 (5 bases). Between the trimmed V and J ends, which lost 0 bases and 0 bases, there was a span of 9 bases. The CDR3 totals 15 residues. CDR1 SGHRS and CDR2 YFSETQ come from the germline V gene. Here the CDR3 DNA reads TGCGCCAGCAGCTTGGCACCGGGGGCTAACTATGGCTACACCTTC. This translates into CASSLAPGANYGYTF.

The chain couples TRBV5-4 to TRBJ1-2, with 10 nucleotides matching TRBD1. Germline trimming cut 0 bases from V and 4 bases from J; bases unmatched to any gene: 6. Germline V CDR1 and CDR2: SGHNT, YYREEE (reference sequence). This CDR3 has 16 amino acids. The CDR3 loop is CASSLGSGTGVYGYTF. CDR3 bases: TGTGCCAGCAGCTTGGGGTCCGGGACAGGGGTCTATGGCTACACCTTC.

The chain combines TRBV5-6 with TRBJ2-3, with 10 bases lining up with TRBD2. Unmatched junction bases numbered 11, after V lost 4 bases and J lost 6 bases. The CDR3 has 16 amino acids. CDR1 is SGHDT, CDR2 YYEEEE, per germline. The CDR3 region is CASSLRSGRPADTQYF. The CDR3 nucleotides read TGTGCCAGCAGCCTCCGTAGCGGGAGGCCCGCGGATACGCAGTATTTT.

This chain connects TRBV9 to TRBJ1-3; 9 positions agree with TRBD1. This CDR3 region has 16 residues. Germline V gene lookup returns CDR1 SGDLS and CDR2 YYNGEE. V lost 3 bases to trimming and J lost 3 bases; unmatched junction nucleotides: 7. In nucleotides, the CDR3 is TGTGCCAGCAGCGAGGGGACAGGGTATAGTGGAAACACCATATATTTT. Translated: CASSEGTGYSGNTIYF.

The gene calls are TRBV6-1 and TRBJ2-5; 10 nucleotides agree with TRBD2. The germline CDR1 and CDR2 sequences are MNHNS and SASEGT. Trimming removed 7 bases from V and 2 bases from J; junction bases left unmatched: 1. The CDR3 is 13 amino acids. CDR3 sequence reads: CASMGLAQETQYF. The CDR3 DNA is TGTGCCAGCATGGGACTAGCGCAAGAGACCCAGTACTTC.

J is TRBJ1-5 and V is TRBV2; TRBD1 matches at 8 bases. This CDR3 has 14 residues. Trimming took 2 bases from V and 6 from J; bases not matched to a gene: 3. Germline CDR1 is SNHLY and CDR2 is FYNNEI. The CDR3 loop reads CASSEQGAGQPQHF. The CDR3 DNA reads TGTGCCAGCAGTGAACAGGGGGCTGGTCAGCCCCAGCATTTT.